These 31 T cell receptor beta chains originate from one sample sequenced in a study of blood T cell repertoires in COVID-19. Using immunoSEQ multiplex PCR, the repertoire was profiled, and TCRdb retains in-frame clones only, with some absent. The sample shows 230,000 or so clones, approximately 84% of them seen only once. The sample taken for sequencing was PBMCs or T cells enriched from blood (not recorded which). The receptors were gathered from a woman between 50 and 59 years old who had been exposed to COVID-19.

The rearrangement links TRBV6-5 to TRBJ2-3, with TRBD1 matching 8 bases. From germline, CDR1 is MNHEY and CDR2 SVGAGI. The V gene end was trimmed by 6 bases and the J gene end by 4 bases; junction bases not matched to a gene: 3. The CDR3 totals 13 residues. CDR3: CASSADRADTQYF. The CDR3, as DNA: TGTGCCAGCAGCGCGGACAGGGCAGATACGCAGTATTTT.

The chain employs TRBV2 and TRBJ2-3; 10 bases agree with TRBD1. Germline values: CDR1 SNHLY, CDR2 FYNNEI. This CDR3 contains 15 residues. The junction had 5 bases not matched to a gene; V was cut back by 6 bases and J by 2 bases. DNA for the CDR3: TGTGCCAGCAGCCCCGGGACAGGGGTCACAGATACGCAGTATTTT. Its translation is CASSPGTGVTDTQYF.

This CDR3 reads CATSDLKTVPPGELFF. CDR3 nucleotide sequence: TGTGCCACCAGTGACCTTAAGACAGTTCCCCCCGGGGAGCTGTTTTTT. This chain joins TRBV24-1 and TRBJ2-2, with D perhaps matching TRBD1 (5 bases). The CDR3 is 16 amino acids. The V and J ends lost 4 bases and 6 bases respectively, with 17 bases between them. Germline CDR1 reads KGHDR; CDR2 reads SFDVKD.

The rearrangement links TRBV10-2 to TRBJ2-5, with a weak D call TRBD2 (6 bases). Germline-derived CDR1 and CDR2 are WSHSY and SAAADI. Trimming left V 6 bases short and J 1 base short, with 9 bases between. The CDR3 is 13 residues long. CDR3 loop: CASSGGSQETQYF. The CDR3 nucleotides are TGCGCCAGCAGCGGAGGGTCCCAAGAGACCCAGTACTTC.

V gene TRBV5-4 combines with J gene TRBJ2-3; D perhaps matches TRBD2 (6 bases). V was clipped by 10 bases and J by 6 bases, with 21 bases between them. The germline V gene has CDR1 SGHNT and CDR2 YYREEE (reference sequence). There are 14 residues in the CDR3. The CDR3 protein is CAGIDGGLGDTQYF. CDR3 bases: TGTGCCGGGATCGATGGGGGACTTGGCGATACGCAGTATTTT.

The J gene is TRBJ2-1, the V gene TRBV7-8; D remains unclear. Trimming took 0 bases from V and 0 from J, leaving 9 bases between them. Germline V lookup: CDR1 SGHVS, CDR2 FQNEAQ. The CDR3 has 16 residues. The DNA of the CDR3 is TGTGCCAGCAGCTTAGCCTCTCCCAGCTCCTACAATGAGCAGTTCTTC. Amino acid sequence: CASSLASPSSYNEQFF.

The chain is built from TRBV7-2 and TRBJ2-6; unclear D gene. The V and J ends lost 1 base and 0 bases respectively, with 4 bases between them. The CDR3 consists of 15 residues. Germline V gene data show CDR1 as SGHTA and CDR2 as FQGNSA. Written as DNA, the CDR3 is TGTGCCAGCAGCTTAGTAAACTCTGGGGCCAACGTCCTGACTTTC. It specifies CASSLVNSGANVLTF.

This clone was picked up one time. The V and J genes are TRBV29-1 and TRBJ1-1; D perhaps matches TRBD1 (5 bases). V was trimmed by 5 bases and J by 0 bases, leaving 10 bases between them. This CDR3 is built from 13 residues. The V gene's germline CDR1 is SQVTM and CDR2 ANQGSEA. DNA of the CDR3: TGCAGCGTTCGGGGGGTGATGAACACTGAAGCTTTCTTT. The encoded protein is CSVRGVMNTEAFF.

V usage is TRBV28 and J usage is TRBJ1-5; no definite D call. Germline V gives CDR1 MDHEN, CDR2 SYDVKM. V lost 6 bases and J lost 5, with 5 bases in between. The CDR3 totals 11 residues. CDR3 nucleotides: TGTGCCAGCAGCCCAGATCAGCCCCAGCATTTT. Its protein product is CASSPDQPQHF.

This chain joins TRBV27 and TRBJ1-4; 9 bases are a match to TRBD1. CDR1 and CDR2 from the germline V gene are MNHEY and SMNVEV (reference sequence). The CDR3 consists of 13 residues. After removal of 5 bases from V and 8 bases from J, the junction contained 3 bases not matched to a gene. This CDR3 reads CASSPTGGEKLFF. The CDR3 nucleotides are TGTGCCAGCAGTCCGACAGGGGGAGAAAAACTGTTTTTT.

The genes are TRBV6-5 and TRBJ1-2; D might be TRBD1 (5 bases). Trimming removed 0 bases at V and 8 bases at J, with 13 bases between. CDR1 and CDR2 from the germline V gene are MNHEY and SVGAGI. This CDR3 comprises 14 residues. The CDR3 protein is CASSYSSGTRGYTF. For the CDR3, the DNA is TGTGCCAGCAGTTACTCGAGTGGGACTCGGGGCTACACCTTC.

The chain has TRBV18 and TRBJ1-1, with TRBD1 identical over 7 bases. The CDR3 is 14 residues long. The germline CDR1 and CDR2 sequences are KGHSH and LQKENI. The J segment lost 6 bases and the V segment lost 4 bases, leaving 8 bases of the junction unmatched. CDR3 region: CASSLRGRGAEAFF. The CDR3 DNA reads TGTGCCAGCTCACTTAGGGGGCGCGGAGCTGAAGCTTTCTTT.

CDR3 sequence: CASSRGTTYGYTF. For the CDR3, the DNA is TGTGCCAGCAGCCGAGGGACAACCTATGGCTACACCTTC. The chain uses TRBV3-1 (or the pseudogene TRBV3-2) and TRBJ1-2; weak D call: TRBD1 (6 bases). Trimming shortened V by 4 bases and J by 4 bases, and 10 bases separated the two germline ends. There are 13 residues in the CDR3. Germline CDR1 and CDR2: LGHDT and YNNKEL (reference sequence).

This chain connects TRBV6-5 to TRBJ1-4, with 7 nucleotides matching TRBD1. The CDR3 consists of 15 residues. In germline, CDR1 is MNHEY, CDR2 SVGAGI. The J segment lost 4 bases and the V segment lost 6 bases, leaving 8 bases of the junction unmatched. Here the CDR3 DNA reads TGTGCCAGCAGGCGTGGGTGGGACAGTAATGAAAAACTGTTTTTT. The encoded protein is CASRRGWDSNEKLFF.

The rearrangement joins TRBV5-1 to TRBJ2-6; D unresolved. V lost 2 bases and J 0 bases, leaving 9 bases between the germline ends. Germline CDR1 reads SGHRS; CDR2 reads YFSETQ. The CDR3 is made up of 16 amino acids. CDR3 residues: CASSFSADSGANVLTF. DNA for the CDR3: TGCGCCAGCAGCTTCAGTGCCGACTCTGGGGCCAACGTCCTGACTTTC.

This rearrangement joins TRBV15 to TRBJ2-5, with 7 bases lining up with TRBD1. Trimming cost V 8 bases and J 4 bases; bases outside gene matches: 13. The germline CDR1 and CDR2 sequences are LNHNV and YYDKDF (reference sequence). The CDR3 spans 15 residues. CDR3 nucleotide sequence: TGTGCCACCTCCCAAAACAACGAGGGGGCAGAGACCCAGTACTTC. This gives the protein CATSQNNEGAETQYF.

This chain connects TRBV10-3 to TRBJ2-3; D uncertain. This CDR3 has 11 residues. CDR1 ENHRY and CDR2 SYGVKD come from the germline V gene. V was pared by 10 bases and J by 4 bases, with 9 bases between. This chain's CDR3 is CATRSADTQYF. The CDR3 DNA follows: TGTGCCACCCGGTCGGCAGATACGCAGTATTTT.

This sequence joins TRBV27 and TRBJ1-1; D ambiguous. The germline V and J ends were trimmed by 6 bases and 10 bases, with 18 bases remaining between them. Germline V gene lookup returns CDR1 MNHEY and CDR2 SMNVEV (reference sequence). The CDR3 is made up of 13 amino acids. This CDR3 reads CASSFDGLAGAFF. The DNA of the CDR3 is TGTGCCAGCAGCTTCGATGGGCTTGCCGGAGCTTTCTTT.

V is TRBV15 and J is TRBJ1-4; tentative D call: TRBD1 (5 bases). CDR3 length equals 15 residues. V lost 3 bases to trimming and J lost 8 bases, with 16 bases between them. Germline CDR1 reads LNHNV; CDR2 reads YYDKDF (reference sequence). The chain's CDR3 is CATSSSVLGGEKLFF. CDR3 nucleotides: TGTGCCACCAGCAGTTCAGTCCTCGGGGGGGAAAAACTGTTTTTT.

V is TRBV3-1 (or the pseudogene TRBV3-2) and J is TRBJ1-2, with D perhaps matching TRBD1 (6 bases). Germline CDR1 reads LGHDT; CDR2 reads YNNKEL (reference sequence). V lost 2 bases to trimming and J lost 8 bases, with 12 bases between them. The CDR3 is made up of 13 amino acids. The CDR3 loop is CASSQPGAVGYTF. In nucleotides, the CDR3 is TGTGCCAGCAGCCAACCAGGGGCTGTAGGCTACACCTTC.

In its sample, this clone was seen a few times. The chain combines TRBV7-9 with TRBJ2-1, with 8 positions matching TRBD2. Germline V gene lookup returns CDR1 SEHNR and CDR2 FQNEAQ (reference sequence). The CDR3 consists of 15 residues. With V trimmed by 1 base and J by 9 bases, 8 bases remained unmatched. The CDR3 coding sequence is TGTGCCAGCAGCTTAGGAGCGGGGGCTCCCGGTGAGCAGTTCTTC. Amino acids: CASSLGAGAPGEQFF.

This chain connects TRBV19 to TRBJ1-1; 9 bases map to TRBD1. The germline V gene encodes CDR1 LNHDA and CDR2 SQIVND (reference sequence). The CDR3 totals 13 residues. V shed 7 bases and J 4 bases; nucleotides not matched to a gene: 4. Here the CDR3 reads CASTSTGGTEAFF. The CDR3 DNA is TGTGCCAGTACCTCGACAGGGGGCACTGAAGCTTTCTTT.

The chain links TRBV19 to TRBJ2-4; 10 nucleotides align to TRBD2. Germline assignment: CDR1 LNHDA and CDR2 SQIVND (reference sequence). Losses at the gene ends were 5 bases for V and 2 bases for J; bases not matched to a gene: 9. The CDR3 loop spans 17 amino acids. The CDR3 is CASSLLTSGVTKNIQYF. CDR3 sequence (DNA): TGTGCCAGTAGTTTATTAACTAGCGGGGTAACCAAAAACATTCAGTACTTC.

This clone was detected only a few times. The chain combines TRBV11-3 with TRBJ1-1; no reliable D call. V shed 0 bases and J shed 7 bases, with 6 bases lying between them. Germline CDR1 reads SGHNT; CDR2 reads YENEEA. This CDR3 region has 12 residues. CDR3 DNA: TGTGCCAGCAGCTTAGACGGAGGTGAAGCTTTCTTT. Its protein is CASSLDGGEAFF. Filled out from reference TRBV11-3 and TRBJ1-1, the complete variable domain reads EAGVVQSPRYKIIEKKQPVAFWCNPISGHNTLYWYLQNLGQGPELLIRYENEEAVDDSQLPKDRFSAERLKGVDSTLKIQPAELGDSAVYLCASSLDGGEAFFGQGTRLTVV.

V gene TRBV6-1 combines with J gene TRBJ1-5, with D possibly matching TRBD1 (6 bases). V gave up 1 base and J gave up 1 base, with 11 bases separating them. CDR1 MNHNS and CDR2 SASEGT come from the germline V gene. This CDR3 has 16 residues. The CDR3 bases are TGTGCCAGCAGTGAAGAGGGCAGGGGAAGCAATCAGCCCCAGCATTTT. Translation gives CASSEEGRGSNQPQHF.

The chain joins TRBV9 to TRBJ1-1, with unresolved D. The V gene's germline CDR1 is SGDLS and CDR2 YYNGEE. V was shortened by 0 bases and J by 4 bases, with 10 bases between the two germline ends. The CDR3 runs to 14 residues. The CDR3 spells CASSVGGGSTEAFF. CDR3 DNA sequence: TGTGCCAGCAGCGTAGGCGGAGGCAGCACTGAAGCTTTCTTT.

V is TRBV6-2 or TRBV6-3 and J is TRBJ2-3; 13 bases are shared with TRBD2. The junction had 12 bases not matched to a gene; V was cut back by 5 bases and J by 1 base. CDR3 size: 19 residues. Per the germline V gene, CDR1 is MNHEY and CDR2 is SVGEGT. The DNA for the CDR3 is TGTGCCAGCAGTCCCCTTAGACTAGCGGGGGGTAATCGCACAGATACGCAGTATTTT. Encoded protein: CASSPLRLAGGNRTDTQYF.

The rearrangement links TRBV18 to TRBJ2-7; 11 bases are shared with TRBD1. Trimming took 3 bases from V and 6 from J; bases not matched to a gene: 1. CDR1 and CDR2 (germline): KGHSH, LQKENI. The CDR3 is 13 residues long. The CDR3 reads CASSPGQGGEQYF. The CDR3 nucleotides are TGTGCCAGCTCACCGGGACAGGGGGGCGAGCAGTACTTC. The entire variable domain, with the rest obtained from reference TRBV18 and TRBJ2-7, is as follows: NAGVMQNPRHLVRRRGQEARLRCSPMKGHSHVYWYRQLPEEGLKFMVYLQKENIIDESGMPKERFSAEFPKEGPSILRIQQVVRGDSAAYFCASSPGQGGEQYFGPGTRLTVT.

In its sample, this clone was seen once. This rearrangement joins TRBV5-1 to TRBJ1-1; D ambiguous. The CDR3 covers 13 residues. Trimming removed 0 bases at V and 4 bases at J, with 7 bases between. In germline, CDR1 is SGHRS, CDR2 YFSETQ. The CDR3 sequence: CASSLDVRTEAFF. The CDR3 nucleotides are TGCGCCAGCAGCTTGGATGTTCGCACTGAAGCTTTCTTT.

The V and J genes are TRBV28 and TRBJ1-2, with 9 bases identical to TRBD1. The CDR3 loop spans 14 amino acids. J lost 3 bases, V lost 5 bases, and 4 bases had no gene match. Per germline, CDR1 MDHEN and CDR2 SYDVKM. CDR3 protein: CASSIRTGDYGYTF. The CDR3, as DNA: TGTGCCAGCAGTATCCGGACAGGGGACTATGGCTACACCTTC.

V is TRBV28 and J is TRBJ1-5; possible D gene TRBD1, 6 bases. Germline assignment: CDR1 MDHEN and CDR2 SYDVKM. This CDR3 has 14 residues. V was shortened by 3 bases and J by 5 bases, with 11 bases between the two germline ends. The DNA of the CDR3 is TGTGCCAGCAGTTTGGGCAGGGGCGATCAGCCCCAGCATTTT. Residues: CASSLGRGDQPQHF.